A single sample gave rise to the 14 T cell receptor beta chains below, sequenced in a study of blood T cells in healthy people across ages. Primed by a sample-barcoded 5' primer and a J-beta primer mix, a second PCR proceeded for 7 to 11 cycles. TCRdb redid the calling of the 5' RACE reads with MiXCR, one entry per CDR3 protein. The sample gives about 640,000 distinct CDR3 sequences, about 54% of which show up once; approximately 40% is in the top ten. Material for sequencing was blood. Every receptor here comes from a man between 60 and 75 years old in good health.

V usage is TRBV5-1 and J usage is TRBJ2-5, with D perhaps matching TRBD2 (6 bases). The CDR3 runs to 14 residues. Trimming removed 4 bases at V and 1 base at J, with 11 bases between. Germline V lookup: CDR1 SGHRS, CDR2 YFSETQ. The CDR3 DNA is TGCGCCAGCAGCCAGACTAGTCCCCAAGAGACCCAGTACTTC. It yields the protein CASSQTSPQETQYF.

This sequence joins TRBV6-1 and TRBJ1-5; 7 bases are a match to TRBD1. The V gene end was trimmed by 4 bases and the J gene end by 6 bases; junction bases not matched to a gene: 15. The CDR3 has 17 amino acids. Germline-derived CDR1 and CDR2 are MNHNS and SASEGT. CDR3 bases: TGTGCCAGCAGTGCCGACCCCACAGGGGTTCAGGGTCAGCCCCAGCATTTT. It translates to CASSADPTGVQGQPQHF.

This chain joins TRBV20-1 and TRBJ1-2; 7 bases agree with TRBD1. The length of the CDR3 is 14 residues. After removal of 6 bases from V and 3 bases from J, the junction contained 10 bases not matched to a gene. Looked up from germline, CDR1 is DFQATT and CDR2 is SNEGSKA (reference sequence). The CDR3 bases are TGCAGTGCGCCTGCAGGGGGTCAAGACTATGGCTACACCTTC. Its protein is CSAPAGGQDYGYTF.

This clonotype was recorded a few times. V and J are TRBV20-1 and TRBJ1-2, with a weak D call TRBD1 (5 bases). This CDR3 spans 16 amino acids. The V gene lost 4 bases and the J gene lost 2 bases, with 20 bases spanning the gap. CDR1 DFQATT and CDR2 SNEGSKA come from the germline V gene (reference sequence). CDR3 in amino acids: CSATRGQGWANYGYTF. CDR3 DNA sequence: TGCAGTGCTACCCGCGGGCAGGGTTGGGCCAACTATGGCTACACCTTC.

The chain combines TRBV20-1 with TRBJ2-2; possibly TRBD1 for D (5 bases). Trimming pared 3 bases from V and 3 bases from J, leaving 11 bases between. The CDR3 contains 14 residues. Germline assignment: CDR1 DFQATT and CDR2 SNEGSKA (reference sequence). Written as DNA, the CDR3 is TGCAGTGCTAGGGGGCAGGTGGACACCGGGGAGCTGTTTTTT. Amino acid sequence: CSARGQVDTGELFF.

The table lists this clonotype with many counts. The V call is TRBV4-1, the J call TRBJ2-7; no reliable D call. The CDR3 loop spans 15 amino acids. Germline CDR1 MGHRA, CDR2 YSYEKL. The ends were cut back, 9 bases at V and 2 bases at J, with 20 bases in the middle. CDR3 bases: TGCGCCAGTAACCGATGGCGGTTAAGGACCTACGAGCAGTACTTC. As protein: CASNRWRLRTYEQYF.

J is TRBJ2-3 and V is TRBV7-7, with 8 nucleotides matching TRBD2. V gave up 5 bases and J gave up 4 bases; unmatched junction bases: 5. The CDR3 extends over 14 amino acids. Germline V lookup: CDR1 SSHAT, CDR2 FNYEAQ (reference sequence). The CDR3 sequence is CASSTGLAPDTQYF. For the CDR3, the DNA is TGTGCCAGCAGCACCGGACTAGCCCCAGATACGCAGTATTTT.

The rearrangement uses TRBV3-1 and TRBJ2-7; 8 bases are a match to TRBD1. The CDR3 is 14 amino acids. V gave up 5 bases and J gave up 4 bases; unmatched junction bases: 7. Germline lookup yields CDR1 LGHDT and CDR2 YNNKEL (reference sequence). The DNA of the CDR3 is TGTGCCAGCAGCTCCCGGGACAGGCATTACGAGCAGTACTTC. Translating it yields CASSSRDRHYEQYF.

This clonotype occurred a few times. The chain uses TRBV29-1 and TRBJ2-5; 10 nucleotides align to TRBD2. CDR1 SQVTM and CDR2 ANQGSEA come from the germline V gene. CDR3 size: 17 residues. Losses at the gene ends were 6 bases for V and 11 bases for J; bases not matched to a gene: 24. The CDR3 nucleotides are TGCAGCGTAGCCGGGACTAGCGAAGACCTTGTGGGGAATGAGCAGTACTTC. Protein: CSVAGTSEDLVGNEQYF.

V gene TRBV25-1 combines with J gene TRBJ2-1, with TRBD2 matching over 11 bases. V lost 3 bases, J lost 9 bases, and 7 bases stayed unmatched. Germline V gene lookup returns CDR1 MGHDK and CDR2 SYGVNS. This CDR3 comprises 15 residues. CDR3 sequence: CASSDLAGGYVEQFF. CDR3 bases: TGTGCCAGCAGTGATTTAGCGGGGGGGTACGTTGAGCAGTTCTTC.

V usage is TRBV3-1 and J usage is TRBJ2-1, with D perhaps TRBD2 (5 bases). Trimming left V 0 bases short and J 2 bases short, with 17 bases between. The germline CDR1 and CDR2 sequences are LGHDT and YNNKEL (reference sequence). CDR3 length: 18 residues. Here the CDR3 DNA reads TGTGCCAGCAGCCAAGAAATCGGAGCGGAGCCTACCTACAATGAGCAGTTCTTC. This codes for CASSQEIGAEPTYNEQFF.

This chain links TRBV5-1 with TRBJ2-3, with 10 bases identical to TRBD2. Looked up from germline, CDR1 is SGHRS and CDR2 is YFSETQ. This CDR3 has 16 amino acids. V lost 0 bases, J lost 5 bases, and 6 bases stayed unmatched. CDR3 bases: TGCGCCAGCAGCTTGGCCCTAGCGGGGGAGATAGATACGCAGTATTTT. Translation: CASSLALAGEIDTQYF.

This clonotype was recorded only once. The V call is TRBV9, the J call TRBJ2-1; 10 positions agree with TRBD1. The end of the DNA aligns better with TRBJ2-7, so the J call may be wrong. The germline CDR1 and CDR2 sequences are SGDLS and YYNGEE. CDR3 length: 15 amino acids. The CDR3 nucleotides are TGTGCCAGCAGCGTAGCGGGACAGGGGTACAATGAGCAGTACTTC. It codes for CASSVAGQGYNEQYF.

The chain uses TRBV7-2 and TRBJ2-1, with D maybe TRBD1 (6 bases). The CDR3 is 15 amino acids. V dropped 1 base and J dropped 4 bases, with 11 bases sitting between them. Germline V lookup: CDR1 SGHTA, CDR2 FQGNSA. The CDR3 sequence is CASSLGGQKYNEQFF. CDR3 coding DNA: TGTGCCAGCAGCTTAGGAGGACAGAAATACAATGAGCAGTTCTTC.